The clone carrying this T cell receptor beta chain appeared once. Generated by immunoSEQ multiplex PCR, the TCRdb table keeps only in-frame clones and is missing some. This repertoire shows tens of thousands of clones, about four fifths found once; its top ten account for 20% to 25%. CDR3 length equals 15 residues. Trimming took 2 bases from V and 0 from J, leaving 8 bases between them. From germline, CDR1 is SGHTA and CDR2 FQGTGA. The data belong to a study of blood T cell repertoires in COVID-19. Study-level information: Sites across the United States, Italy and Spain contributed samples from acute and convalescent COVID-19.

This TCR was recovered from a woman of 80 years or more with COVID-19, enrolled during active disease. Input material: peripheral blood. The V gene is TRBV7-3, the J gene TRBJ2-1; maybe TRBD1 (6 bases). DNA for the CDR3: TGTGCCAGCAGCTTATCAGGGGCCTCCTACAATGAGCAGTTCTTC. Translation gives CASSLSGASYNEQFF.